Each of the 11 T cell receptor beta chains below was sequenced from the same sample in a study of blood T cell repertoires in COVID-19. TCRdb's copy holds only in-frame clones and misses some; the assay was immunoSEQ multiplex PCR. The sample lists about 430,000 clones; roughly 89% were seen once. The source material was peripheral blood. These TCRs come from a man aged 18 to 30 with COVID-19, enrolled during active disease.

The V call is TRBV5-1, the J call TRBJ1-2, with 7 bases matching TRBD1. The CDR3 loop spans 13 amino acids. Germline V lookup: CDR1 SGHRS, CDR2 YFSETQ. The V gene end was trimmed by 3 bases and the J gene end by 7 bases; junction bases not matched to a gene: 6. This CDR3 reads CASSYQGEGGYTF. The CDR3 coding sequence is TGCGCCAGCAGCTATCAGGGGGAAGGTGGCTACACCTTC.

The chain couples TRBV11-2 to TRBJ1-2; D not certain. The germline V gene has CDR1 SGHAT and CDR2 FQNNGV. CDR3 size: 14 residues. V lost 1 base and J 4 bases, leaving 10 bases between the germline ends. CDR3 protein: CASSLGAGLYGYTF. The DNA for the CDR3 is TGTGCCAGCAGCTTAGGGGCAGGCCTCTATGGCTACACCTTC.

The chain joins TRBV9 to TRBJ2-1; TRBD2 matches at 9 bases. The V gene end was trimmed by 4 bases and the J gene end by 2 bases; junction bases not matched to a gene: 4. CDR1 and CDR2 (germline): SGDLS, YYNGEE. CDR3 length: 15 residues. CDR3 DNA sequence: TGTGCCAGCAGCCCGAGCGGGAGGCCCTACAATGAGCAGTTCTTC. Its translation is CASSPSGRPYNEQFF.

The chain uses TRBV6-1 and TRBJ1-5; D ambiguous. This CDR3 has 16 amino acids. The V end lost 1 base, the J end lost 1 base, and 11 bases lay between the germline ends. Germline CDR1 MNHNS, CDR2 SASEGT. CDR3 bases: TGTGCCAGCAGTGAAGGTGGAGTTCGGAGCAATCAGCCCCAGCATTTT. It yields the protein CASSEGGVRSNQPQHF.

J is TRBJ2-1 and V is TRBV24-1; 12 nucleotides match TRBD2. Germline assignment: CDR1 KGHDR and CDR2 SFDVKD. This CDR3 has 17 amino acids. The trim removed 3 bases at V and 6 bases at J, leaving 8 bases unmatched. The CDR3 bases are TGTGCCACCAGTGATCCGAGACTAGCGGGAGAGCTCAATGAGCAGTTCTTC. This gives the protein CATSDPRLAGELNEQFF.

This clone was detected only once. The rearrangement links TRBV28 to TRBJ2-7; 8 nucleotides match TRBD1. J lost 4 bases, V lost 7 bases, and 9 bases had no gene match. Germline V gene data show CDR1 as MDHEN and CDR2 as SYDVKM. This CDR3 spans 14 amino acids. The CDR3 sequence is CASTPGQAFYEQYF. Here the CDR3 DNA reads TGTGCCAGCACTCCGGGACAGGCCTTTTACGAGCAGTACTTC.

This sequence joins TRBV6-5 and TRBJ2-5; no definite D call. V gave up 6 bases and J gave up 2 bases, with 10 bases separating them. This CDR3 has 13 residues. Germline V gene sequence: CDR1 MNHEY, CDR2 SVGAGI. Written as DNA, the CDR3 is TGTGCCAGCAGGACATTAGGACAAGAGACCCAGTACTTC. This encodes CASRTLGQETQYF.

The chain joins TRBV3-1 (or the pseudogene TRBV3-2) to TRBJ2-1; 7 bases line up with TRBD2. Germline loops: CDR1 LGHDT, CDR2 YNNKEL (reference sequence). The V gene end was trimmed by 3 bases and the J gene end by 5 bases; junction bases not matched to a gene: 10. This CDR3 spans 16 amino acids. Here the CDR3 reads CASSHDPTSPHNEQFF. The CDR3 DNA follows: TGTGCCAGCAGCCACGACCCGACTAGCCCACACAATGAGCAGTTCTTC.

The V and J genes are TRBV4-1 and TRBJ2-7; weak D call: TRBD1 (6 bases). Per the germline V gene, CDR1 is MGHRA and CDR2 is YSYEKL. The ends were cut back, 6 bases at V and 6 bases at J, with 15 bases in the middle. The length of the CDR3 is 13 residues. The CDR3 DNA sequence: TGCGCCAGCAGGGCCACAGGGTTCGGCGAGCAGTACTTC. Translation: CASRATGFGEQYF.

V and J are TRBV5-1 and TRBJ2-3; possibly TRBD2 for D (5 bases). CDR3 length: 13 residues. CDR1 is SGHRS and CDR2 is YFSETQ in the germline V gene. Trimming took off 4 bases at V and 6 bases at J, with 12 bases between the two ends. CDR3 nucleotide sequence: TGCGCCAGCAGCCCCGGAGGTTGGGATACGCAGTATTTT. Translated: CASSPGGWDTQYF.

This chain links TRBV6-1 with TRBJ1-3; D is unresolved. The CDR3 extends over 13 amino acids. V dropped 0 bases and J dropped 8 bases, with 8 bases sitting between them. Germline V gene lookup returns CDR1 MNHNS and CDR2 SASEGT. In DNA, the CDR3 is TGTGCCAGCAGTGAAGCGGTCCCGGACACCATATATTTT. Translation gives CASSEAVPDTIYF.